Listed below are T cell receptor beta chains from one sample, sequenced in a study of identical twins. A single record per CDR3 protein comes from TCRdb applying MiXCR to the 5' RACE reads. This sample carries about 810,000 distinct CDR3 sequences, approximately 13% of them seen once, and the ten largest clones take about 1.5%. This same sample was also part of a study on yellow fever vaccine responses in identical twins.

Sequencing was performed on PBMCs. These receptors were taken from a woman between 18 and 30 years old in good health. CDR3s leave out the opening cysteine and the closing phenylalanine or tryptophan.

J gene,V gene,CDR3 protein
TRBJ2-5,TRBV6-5,ASSYSGAGGKETQY
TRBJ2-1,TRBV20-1,SARDPQGTKNNEQF
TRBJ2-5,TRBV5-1,ASRVSSGTTQETQY
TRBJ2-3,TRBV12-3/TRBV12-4,ASSLGLAEY
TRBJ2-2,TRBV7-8,ASSLAYGAGASTGELF
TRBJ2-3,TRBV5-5,ASSLERDSFTDTQY
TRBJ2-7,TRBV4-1,ASSPWAGYEQY
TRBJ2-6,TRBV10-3,AISLQGSGANVLT
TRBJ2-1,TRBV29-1,SVEKLAGVGRSYNEQF
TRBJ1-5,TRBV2,ASSEGGSRSNQPQH
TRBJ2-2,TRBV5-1,ASSQLDRGRYTGELF
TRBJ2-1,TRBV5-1,ASSFPGGGYNEQF
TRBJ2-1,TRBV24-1,ATSDLRAHNEQF
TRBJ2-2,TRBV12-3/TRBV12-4,ASRMTGVTGELF
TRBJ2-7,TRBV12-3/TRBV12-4,ASSLWTGIYEQY
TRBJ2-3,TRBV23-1,ASTQEGDTQY
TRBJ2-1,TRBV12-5,ASGLVLELAGMNEQF
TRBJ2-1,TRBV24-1,ATSDFGGRNNEQF
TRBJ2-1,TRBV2,ASSGEGVHEQF
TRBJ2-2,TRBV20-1,SARIGAGTGELF
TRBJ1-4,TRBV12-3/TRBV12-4,ASSLGVEKLF
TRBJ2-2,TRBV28,ASSLRGTMNTGELF
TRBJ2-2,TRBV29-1,SVEDRTGELF
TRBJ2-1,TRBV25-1,ASRDTNYNEQF
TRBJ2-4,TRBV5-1,ASSLRPGGSDIQY
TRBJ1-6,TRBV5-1,ASSLTIQGRYNSPLH
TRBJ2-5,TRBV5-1,ASSPTRPTNRGQETQY
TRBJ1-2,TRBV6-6,ASNKGTPYGYT
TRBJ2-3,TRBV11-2,ASSPLGGEETSGYHTDTQY
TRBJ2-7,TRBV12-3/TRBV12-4,ASSIQGALLEQY
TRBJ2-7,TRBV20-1,SARLPTGTAQTTYEQY
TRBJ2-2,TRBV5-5,ASSPDPKGASTGELF
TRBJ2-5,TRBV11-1,ASKEGAPWETWETQY
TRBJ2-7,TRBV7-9,ASSFYETYEQY
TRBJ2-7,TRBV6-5,ASSYSTDGRFEQY
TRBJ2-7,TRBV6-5,ASSYSSGTGGREQY
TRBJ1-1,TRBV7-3,ASSTTGFMNTEAF